The source of this TCR beta chain is a study of blood T cell repertoires in COVID-19. This CDR3 region has 14 residues. Repertoires were generated with immunoSEQ multiplex PCR, while TCRdb's copy carries only in-frame clones and drops some. The sample shows about 150,000 clones, around 89% of them seen only once. Sequencing was performed on peripheral blood. The TCR originated in a man in his late teens or twenties with COVID-19, enrolled during active disease. The rearrangement joins TRBV1 to TRBJ2-4; the D segment call TRBD2 is taken from the table without a DNA check. TRBV1 is termed a pseudogene. The CDR3 DNA reads as TGCACCAGCAGCCAAAGAGGGAGGGGGGACATTCAGTACTTC. Protein sequence: CTSSQRGRGDIQYF.